The 2 T cell receptor beta chains below were found in one sample sequenced in a study of beta chain features in type 1 diabetes. The entirety of the isolated RNA underwent reverse transcription, so expressed TCRB transcripts were sequenced. Generated by immunoSEQ multiplex PCR, the TCRdb table keeps only in-frame clones and is missing some. The sample records about 330,000 clones, 11% being singletons. The sample was naive CD4+ T cells from blood. Source of these receptors: a woman in her 30s in good health.

The chain recombines TRBV6-5 with TRBJ2-5; possible D gene TRBD1, 6 bases. The germline CDR1 and CDR2 sequences are MNHEY and SVGAGI. The CDR3 runs 15 residues. V was cut by 4 bases and J by 5 bases, with 17 bases left in between. The CDR3 sequence is CASSSRTVLGETQYF. Written as DNA, the CDR3 is TGTGCCAGCAGTTCCAGGACAGTTCTGGGGGAGACCCAGTACTTC.

With respect to this clone: Other DNA sequences in this specimen translate into the identical CDR3. The chain combines TRBV7-2 with TRBJ2-5, with D possibly being TRBD1 (5 bases). This CDR3 has 13 amino acids. Trimming stripped 5 bases from V and 3 bases from J, with 10 bases between. Germline CDR1 SGHTA, CDR2 FQGNSA. Written as DNA, the CDR3 is TGTGCCAGCAGCCGTGACAGAGAAGAGACCCAGTACTTC. Translation gives CASSRDREETQYF.